One and the same sample provided the 32 T cell receptor beta chains below, sequenced in a study of T cells after yellow fever vaccination. In TCRdb, the 5' RACE reads were re-called with MiXCR into one record per CDR3 protein. This sample has 450,000 to 550,000 distinct CDR3 sequences, with 21% found just once. This sample comprised PBMCs, obtained roughly 20 days after the first yellow fever vaccination. Receptor source: a man aged 18 to 30 who received the YFV17D yellow fever vaccine.

V is TRBV2 and J is TRBJ2-5, with D possibly being TRBD1 (5 bases). The germline V gene has CDR1 SNHLY and CDR2 FYNNEI. This CDR3 comprises 14 residues. V was trimmed by 3 bases and J by 5 bases, leaving 13 bases between them. The CDR3 region is CASSEDMAGETQYF. In DNA, the CDR3 is TGTGCCAGCAGTGAGGATATGGCAGGGGAGACCCAGTACTTC.

The gene calls are TRBV7-2 and TRBJ1-1, with 8 bases lining up with TRBD1. The CDR3 totals 11 residues. V was pared by 5 bases and J by 8 bases, with 1 base of the junction left unmatched. Germline values: CDR1 SGHTA, CDR2 FQGNSA. CDR3 nucleotide sequence: TGTGCCAGCAGCGGGACAGGAGAAGCTTTCTTT. Residues: CASSGTGEAFF.

This clonotype turned up a few times. J is TRBJ1-2 and V is TRBV4-3; D ambiguous. Deletions cut 0 bases from V and 10 bases from J, with 9 bases between. Germline CDR1 is LGHNA and CDR2 is YSLEER. CDR3 length: 12 amino acids. CDR3 amino acids: CASSQEKRFYTF. The CDR3 nucleotides read TGCGCCAGCAGCCAAGAGAAGCGGTTCTACACCTTC.

The sample holds many counts of this clonotype. The rearrangement joins TRBV5-4 to TRBJ2-3; 12 bases fit TRBD2. In germline, CDR1 is SGHNT, CDR2 YYREEE (reference sequence). This CDR3 has 16 residues. With 4 bases clipped from V and 0 bases from J, the junction kept 3 bases outside the gene matches. In nucleotides, the CDR3 is TGTGCCAGCAGCCGTGGACTAGCGGGAAGCACAGATACGCAGTATTTT. This codes for CASSRGLAGSTDTQYF.

The V call is TRBV4-1, the J call TRBJ2-5; TRBD2 is a possible D gene (5 bases). The CDR3 spans 17 residues. The germline CDR1 and CDR2 sequences are MGHRA and YSYEKL. The V gene lost 4 bases and the J gene lost 3 bases, with 21 bases spanning the gap. CDR3: CASSPLEDHPGEETQYF. CDR3 nucleotides: TGCGCCAGCAGCCCACTGGAGGACCATCCCGGTGAAGAGACCCAGTACTTC.

The chain is built from TRBV12-3 or TRBV12-4 and TRBJ2-1, with 9 positions matching TRBD2. The CDR3 contains 14 residues. The J segment lost 6 bases and the V segment lost 2 bases, leaving 2 bases of the junction unmatched. The CDR3 DNA follows: TGTGCCAGCAGTTTACTAGCGGGGCCCAATGAGCAGTTCTTC. Translation: CASSLLAGPNEQFF.

The chain employs TRBV7-9 and TRBJ1-1, with D possibly matching TRBD1 (5 bases). The CDR3 covers 15 residues. Trimming shortened V by 6 bases and J by 7 bases, and 21 bases separated the two germline ends. Germline V lookup: CDR1 SEHNR, CDR2 FQNEAQ (reference sequence). The CDR3, as DNA: TGTGCCAGCAGTCAACGGGCAGGGCCTTCCTATGAAGCTTTCTTT. Translated: CASSQRAGPSYEAFF.

This chain uses TRBV7-2 with TRBJ1-1; no clear D. This CDR3 is built from 15 residues. In germline, CDR1 is SGHTA, CDR2 FQGNSA. With 2 bases removed from V and 4 bases from J, the gap between germline ends came to 14 bases. The CDR3 here is CASSLFPGGGTEAFF. As DNA, the CDR3 is TGTGCCAGCAGCTTATTTCCGGGCGGCGGCACTGAAGCTTTCTTT.

The chain links TRBV24-1 to TRBJ2-1, with TRBD2 as a possible D gene (6 bases). The CDR3 runs 15 residues. Trimming left V 0 bases short and J 8 bases short, with 13 bases between. CDR1 is KGHDR, CDR2 SFDVKD, per germline. This chain's CDR3 is CATSDLQGGAHEQFF. DNA for the CDR3: TGTGCCACCAGTGATTTGCAAGGAGGGGCTCATGAGCAGTTCTTC.

The chain has TRBV4-2 and TRBJ2-5, with D maybe TRBD1 (5 bases). Trimming removed 0 bases from V and 5 bases from J, with 16 bases in between. The CDR3 is made up of 16 amino acids. Germline V CDR1 and CDR2: LGHNA, YNFKEQ. CDR3 sequence: CASSQDPGSRSETQYF. CDR3 nucleotide sequence: TGTGCCAGCAGCCAAGATCCAGGGTCTAGGTCGGAGACCCAGTACTTC.

The CDR3 bases are TGTGCCAGCAGTTCATGGGCAGGGAGATCCTACGAGCAGTACGTC. Its translation: CASSSWAGRSYEQYV. The V gene is TRBV28, the J gene TRBJ2-7; D could derive from TRBD1 or TRBD2 (5 bases each). The germline V gene has CDR1 MDHEN and CDR2 SYDVKM. The V end was cut by 4 bases, the J end by 1 base, with 14 bases between. The CDR3 is made up of 15 amino acids.

This chain links TRBV7-9 with TRBJ2-7, with a possible D match to TRBD1 (7 bases). The V end was cut by 5 bases, the J end by 4 bases, with 15 bases between. From germline, CDR1 is SEHNR and CDR2 FQNEAQ (reference sequence). CDR3 length: 14 amino acids. CDR3 sequence: CASSPRAGGYEQYF. In nucleotides, the CDR3 is TGTGCCAGCAGCCCCCGGGCAGGGGGGTACGAGCAGTACTTC.

The gene calls are TRBV12-3 or TRBV12-4 and TRBJ2-7; tentatively, D is TRBD2 (6 bases). The CDR3 totals 14 residues. The V end was cut by 0 bases, the J end by 4 bases, with 10 bases between. Here the CDR3 reads CASSLAGGNYEQYV. The CDR3, as DNA: TGTGCCAGCAGTTTAGCGGGGGGAAATTACGAGCAGTACGTC.

The rearrangement links TRBV15 to TRBJ1-4; D is undetermined. The germline V and J ends were trimmed by 3 bases and 2 bases, with 7 bases remaining between them. The CDR3 totals 14 residues. Germline V CDR1 and CDR2: LNHNV, YYDKDF (reference sequence). For the CDR3, the DNA is TGTGCCACCAGCAGGATAGGGACTAATGAAAAACTGTTTTTT. Translated: CATSRIGTNEKLFF.

This chain links TRBV5-1 with TRBJ2-1; unclear D gene. Trimming pared 9 bases from V and 7 bases from J, leaving 14 bases between. This CDR3 is built from 12 residues. Per germline, CDR1 SGHRS and CDR2 YFSETQ. Written as DNA, the CDR3 is TGCGCCATCACGAGTAGTGGGAATGAGCAGTTCTTC. The encoded protein is CAITSSGNEQFF.

This clonotype was counted between two and nine times. This rearrangement joins TRBV20-1 to TRBJ1-1, with D perhaps matching TRBD1 (5 bases). Germline V gene sequence: CDR1 DFQATT, CDR2 SNEGSKA (reference sequence). The CDR3 is made up of 13 amino acids. V shed 3 bases and J shed 8 bases, with 16 bases lying between them. CDR3 DNA: TGCAGTGCTAGCCAGGGCCTCTGGGGGGAAGCTTTCTTT. It specifies CSASQGLWGEAFF.

This clonotype was counted a few times. The CDR3 loop is CASSIGLHKTDTQYF. The CDR3 nucleotides are TGTGCCAGCAGCATTGGACTACACAAGACAGATACGCAGTATTTT. This chain joins TRBV6-5 and TRBJ2-3, with D possibly TRBD2 on 6 matching bases. Germline V gene sequence: CDR1 MNHEY, CDR2 SVGAGI. V was clipped by 6 bases and J by 3 bases, with 16 bases between them. This CDR3 contains 15 residues.

This clonotype was counted a few times. The V and J genes are TRBV28 and TRBJ1-1; D is ambiguous. The ends were cut back, 2 bases at V and 3 bases at J, with 13 bases in the middle. CDR3 length: 15 amino acids. Germline V gene sequence: CDR1 MDHEN, CDR2 SYDVKM. CDR3 sequence (DNA): TGTGCCAGCAGTTTACTGGGCAGTGGGGACACTGAAGCTTTCTTT. It codes for CASSLLGSGDTEAFF.

This clonotype was counted many times. The rearrangement uses TRBV29-1 and TRBJ1-6, with TRBD1 identical over 8 bases. V was clipped by 3 bases and J by 8 bases; unmatched bases: 3. Germline CDR1 is SQVTM and CDR2 is ANQGSEA. CDR3 length equals 13 residues. CDR3 sequence: CSVEVTGDSPLHF. For the CDR3, the DNA is TGCAGCGTTGAGGTGACAGGGGATTCACCCCTCCACTTT.

V and J are TRBV11-2 and TRBJ2-2, with no clear D. Per the germline V gene, CDR1 is SGHAT and CDR2 is FQNNGV. The V gene lost 3 bases and the J gene lost 5 bases, with 10 bases spanning the gap. CDR3 size: 14 residues. This CDR3 reads CASSFVVGTGELFF. As DNA, the CDR3 is TGTGCCAGCAGCTTCGTAGTAGGGACCGGGGAGCTGTTTTTT.

This chain joins TRBV29-1 and TRBJ1-1; D remains unclear. The germline V gene has CDR1 SQVTM and CDR2 ANQGSEA. V was shortened by 4 bases and J by 0 bases, with 15 bases between the two germline ends. CDR3 length equals 15 residues. CDR3 DNA: TGCAGCGTTGTGGGTTGGAAGGACCTGAACACTGAAGCTTTCTTT. Encoded protein: CSVVGWKDLNTEAFF.

The chain employs TRBV15 and TRBJ1-1, with D tentatively TRBD1 (6 bases). Trimming shortened V by 3 bases and J by 4 bases, and 15 bases separated the two germline ends. The CDR3 contains 15 residues. CDR1 and CDR2 from the germline V gene are LNHNV and YYDKDF (reference sequence). The CDR3 coding sequence is TGTGCCACCAGCAGCCGGGGCAGGGGAGGCACTGAAGCTTTCTTT. It codes for CATSSRGRGGTEAFF.

The sample holds many counts of this clonotype. The rearrangement joins TRBV12-3 or TRBV12-4 to TRBJ2-2; D possibly corresponds to TRBD1 (5 bases). This CDR3 spans 15 amino acids. Trimming cost V 3 bases and J 3 bases, with 11 bases left between them. This chain's CDR3 is CASSFRQGYTGELFF. DNA for the CDR3: TGTGCCAGCAGTTTTAGGCAGGGCTACACCGGGGAGCTGTTTTTT.

V is TRBV11-2 and J is TRBJ2-7; D remains ambiguous. Trimming cost V 3 bases and J 7 bases, with 4 bases left between them. This CDR3 comprises 10 residues. Germline loops: CDR1 SGHAT, CDR2 FQNNGV. CDR3 loop: CASSLAEQYF. The CDR3 bases are TGTGCCAGCAGCTTGGCAGAGCAGTACTTC.

V usage is TRBV20-1 and J usage is TRBJ2-3; unclear D gene. Germline V lookup: CDR1 DFQATT, CDR2 SNEGSKA (reference sequence). The germline V and J ends were trimmed by 6 bases and 2 bases, with 18 bases remaining between them. The CDR3 is 15 residues long. The CDR3 here is CSAREARLFTDTQYF. As DNA, the CDR3 is TGCAGTGCCCGCGAGGCGAGATTATTCACAGATACGCAGTATTTT.

The rearrangement links TRBV9 to TRBJ1-2; 11 bases align to TRBD1. Losses at the gene ends were 4 bases for V and 7 bases for J; bases not matched to a gene: 18. This CDR3 has 18 residues. The V gene's germline CDR1 is SGDLS and CDR2 YYNGEE. The chain's CDR3 is CASSPYRDRGILIGGYTF. CDR3 bases: TGTGCCAGCAGCCCTTACCGGGACAGGGGGATCCTCATTGGTGGCTACACCTTC.

The chain links TRBV7-8 to TRBJ2-7, with TRBD1 identical over 9 bases. Germline-derived CDR1 and CDR2 are SGHVS and FQNEAQ. The CDR3 loop spans 12 amino acids. J was trimmed by 3 bases and V by 10 bases; bases with no gene match: 4. CDR3 nucleotides: TGTGCCACCCGGGACAGGGACTACGAGCAGTACTTC. Translation gives CATRDRDYEQYF.

This clonotype was seen many times. The gene calls are TRBV6-6 and TRBJ2-1; 8 bases are a match to TRBD1. The junction had 4 bases not matched to a gene; V was cut back by 5 bases and J by 10 bases. CDR1 is MNHNY, CDR2 SVGAGI, per germline (reference sequence). The CDR3 length is 12 residues. Here the CDR3 reads CASSLRGPEQFF. CDR3 DNA: TGTGCCAGCAGTCTCAGGGGGCCGGAGCAGTTCTTC.

The chain recombines TRBV5-1 with TRBJ2-7; 7 positions match TRBD1. Trimming at V came to 4 bases and at J to 2 bases, leaving 9 bases not matched to a gene. The CDR3 extends over 15 amino acids. Looked up from germline, CDR1 is SGHRS and CDR2 is YFSETQ. The CDR3 here is CASSRQGYTPYEQYF. DNA of the CDR3: TGCGCCAGCAGCAGACAGGGATATACGCCCTACGAGCAGTACTTC. Supplemented by reference TRBV5-1 and TRBJ2-7, the full variable domain reads KAGVTQTPRYLIKTRGQQVTLSCSPISGHRSVSWYQQTPGQGLQFLFEYFSETQRNKGNFPGRFSGRQFSNSRSEMNVSTLELGDSALYLCASSRQGYTPYEQYFGPGTRLTVT.

This clonotype has just a few counts. The rearrangement joins TRBV20-1 to TRBJ1-1; no firm D call. Germline V gene lookup returns CDR1 DFQATT and CDR2 SNEGSKA (reference sequence). Trimming cost V 3 bases and J 6 bases, with 17 bases left between them. The CDR3 totals 14 residues. CDR3 amino acids: CSARPAGDAPEAFF. The CDR3 DNA follows: TGCAGTGCTAGGCCGGCAGGAGATGCCCCTGAAGCTTTCTTT.

This clonotype was seen a few times. The chain is built from TRBV4-1 and TRBJ2-7; possibly TRBD2 for D (6 bases). Germline CDR1 and CDR2: MGHRA and YSYEKL. The CDR3 is made up of 15 amino acids. The ends were cut back, 4 bases at V and 3 bases at J, with 16 bases in the middle. This chain's CDR3 is CASSPREAPLYEQYV. As DNA, the CDR3 is TGCGCCAGCAGCCCAAGGGAGGCACCTCTCTACGAGCAGTACGTC.

This sequence joins TRBV11-1 and TRBJ2-7; 7 bases align to TRBD1. The CDR3 spans 13 residues. With 3 bases clipped from V and 3 bases from J, the junction kept 2 bases outside the gene matches. From germline, CDR1 is SGHAT and CDR2 FQDESV (reference sequence). CDR3 DNA sequence: TGTGCCAGCAGCTTCGCAGGGGGCTACGAGCAGTACGTC. As protein: CASSFAGGYEQYV.